This T cell receptor (beta chain) was sequenced for a study of blood T cell repertoires in COVID-19. In the study overall: The United States, Italy and Spain were the sources of the acute and convalescent COVID-19 samples. PBMCs, B-cell-depleted T cells, or T cells were the source of the cDNA or gDNA that made up the material.

How the authors handled the data: Cell counts per sample came from amplifying reference gene primers. The data were produced by immunoSEQ multiplex PCR, yet TCRdb's version contains in-frame clones alone and is incomplete. D and trimming were read from the DNA, whereas the V and J calls and clone size are those reported in that table. The sample holds about 670,000 clones; 90% are singletons and the top ten take approximately 0.25%. The CDR3 is made up of 17 amino acids. V shed 2 bases and J shed 2 bases, with 18 bases lying between them. Germline V gene lookup returns CDR1 LGHDT and CDR2 YNNKEL (reference sequence).

The receptor's source is a woman in her late teens or twenties with acute or convalescent COVID-19. What was sequenced was peripheral blood. The chain couples TRBV3-1 (or the pseudogene TRBV3-2) to TRBJ1-1, with a tentative D call TRBD1 (6 bases). The CDR3 spells CASSQPRTGQRNTEAFF. CDR3 DNA sequence: TGTGCCAGCAGCCAACCCCGTACCGGACAGCGTAACACTGAAGCTTTCTTT.